This T cell receptor (beta chain) comes out of a study of T cell responses to AZD1222 COVID-19 vaccine. Data came from immunoSEQ multiplex PCR; TCRdb stores just in-frame clones and leaves some out. The data show around 150,000 clones, about 87% seen once. Notes on this clone: At one of its ends the junction is not consistent with the germline gene, which may arise from a read error.

The source is an adult in good health. The specimen comprised peripheral blood, sampled on day 0 of AZD1222 vaccination.

CDR3 in amino acids: CASSDERRGGAF. The CDR3, as DNA: TGTGCCAGCAGTGATGAACGGCGTGGAGGGGCCTTC. The J gene is TRBJ1-2, the V gene TRBV2, with a tentative D call TRBD1 (5 bases). The CDR3 sequence is 12 residues long. Germline loops: CDR1 SNHLY, CDR2 FYNNEI.